One sample yielded the 9 T cell receptor beta chains listed below, sequenced in a study of identical twins. TCRdb used MiXCR to reprocess the 5' RACE reads, holding one entry per CDR3 protein. This table has some 500,000 distinct CDR3 sequences, around 20% appearing once. These same data were also listed under a study on T cells expressing NK-cell markers.

Sequenced sample: CD4+ T cells sorted from blood. These receptors were collected from a woman younger than 30 in good health.

The genes are TRBV12-3 or TRBV12-4 and TRBJ2-7, with 7 positions matching TRBD2. The CDR3 length is 16 residues. V trimming: 0 bases; J trimming: 3 bases; junction bases outside the gene matches: 8. In nucleotides, the CDR3 is TGTGCCAGCAGTTTAGCGGGAGGGGTCTGGGGCTACGAGCAGTACTTC. It encodes CASSLAGGVWGYEQYF.

This clonotype was found a few times. The chain combines TRBV9 with TRBJ2-1; weak D call: TRBD2 (5 bases). CDR3 length: 15 residues. Germline V gives CDR1 SGDLS, CDR2 YYNGEE. V gave up 4 bases and J gave up 2 bases, with 13 bases separating them. The CDR3 sequence is CASSPTAEPYNEQFF. CDR3 bases: TGTGCCAGCAGCCCCACAGCGGAGCCCTACAATGAGCAGTTCTTC.

The rearrangement joins TRBV20-1 to TRBJ1-2; no definite D call. The ends were cut back, 5 bases at V and 3 bases at J, with 19 bases in the middle. The CDR3 sequence is 15 residues long. Germline values: CDR1 DFQATT, CDR2 SNEGSKA (reference sequence). The DNA of the CDR3 is TGCAGTGCTCATTTTTCGGACTGGTATGACTATGGCTACACCTTC. Its translation: CSAHFSDWYDYGYTF.

This clonotype was seen a handful of times. The chain combines TRBV20-1 with TRBJ2-1; 8 nucleotides line up with TRBD1. Trimming cost V 7 bases and J 9 bases; bases outside gene matches: 14. Looked up from germline, CDR1 is DFQATT and CDR2 is SNEGSKA (reference sequence). The CDR3 runs 14 residues. The CDR3 DNA reads TGCAGTGGGTTGACCGGGACAGGATCTTTTGAGCAGTTCTTC. This sequence encodes CSGLTGTGSFEQFF.

This clonotype was found many times. V gene TRBV12-3 or TRBV12-4 combines with J gene TRBJ1-2; weak D call: TRBD1 (5 bases). This CDR3 has 13 amino acids. The V end lost 6 bases, the J end lost 7 bases, and 15 bases lay between the germline ends. Here the CDR3 DNA reads TGTGCCAGCAGGGGAGACAGCATACGTGGCTACACCTTC. This encodes CASRGDSIRGYTF.

This clonotype turned up a few times. This CDR3 is CSAQTGGSYEQYF. CDR3 sequence (DNA): TGCAGTGCCCAGACAGGGGGCTCCTACGAGCAGTACTTC. This chain connects TRBV20-1 to TRBJ2-7; 9 bases fit TRBD1. This CDR3 spans 13 amino acids. Germline values: CDR1 DFQATT, CDR2 SNEGSKA (reference sequence). V was clipped by 6 bases and J by 0 bases; unmatched bases: 3.

The chain carries TRBV29-1 and TRBJ1-2, with D hard to call. Trimming left V 4 bases short and J 5 bases short, with 11 bases between. CDR1 is SQVTM, CDR2 ANQGSEA, per germline. The CDR3 has 12 residues. The CDR3 reads CSVARLGYGYTF. As DNA, the CDR3 is TGCAGCGTTGCACGTTTAGGATATGGCTACACCTTC. Drawing the rest from reference TRBV29-1 and TRBJ1-2, the complete variable domain is SAVISQKPSRDICQRGTSLTIQCQVDSQVTMMFWYRQQPGQSLTLIATANQGSEATYESGFVIDKFPISRPNLTFSTLTVSNMSPEDSSIYLCSVARLGYGYTFGSGTRLTVV.

This chain connects TRBV20-1 to TRBJ1-4; D might be TRBD1 (5 bases). Trimming pared 3 bases from V and 5 bases from J, leaving 13 bases between. The germline V gene encodes CDR1 DFQATT and CDR2 SNEGSKA (reference sequence). The length of the CDR3 is 14 residues. The CDR3 protein is CSASSLGGNEKLFF. As DNA, the CDR3 is TGCAGTGCTAGTTCCCTTGGGGGGAATGAAAAACTGTTTTTT.

This clonotype occurred a few times. V usage is TRBV7-6 and J usage is TRBJ2-1, with D perhaps being TRBD1 or TRBD2 (6 bases each). The V and J ends lost 2 bases and 0 bases respectively, with 11 bases between them. The CDR3 runs 16 residues. CDR1 is SGHVS, CDR2 FNYEAQ, per germline. The CDR3 sequence is CASSLMAGHSYNEQFF. The CDR3 DNA follows: TGTGCCAGCAGCTTAATGGCGGGACACTCCTACAATGAGCAGTTCTTC.